This T cell receptor (beta chain) was obtained from a study of blood T cell repertoires in COVID-19. This clone was counted only a few times. Some clones are missing from TCRdb's copy, which holds only in-frame ones; the method was immunoSEQ multiplex PCR. This table holds fewer than 110,000 clones, 84% found once. Trimming cost V 1 base and J 7 bases, with 13 bases left between them. CDR3 length equals 15 residues. The germline V gene encodes CDR1 SGHTA and CDR2 FQGNSA. The TCR originated in a human donor in a cohort sampled during active or convalescent COVID-19. V is TRBV7-2 and J is TRBJ2-2, with D possibly being TRBD1 (6 bases). The source material was peripheral blood. The CDR3 is CASSLGRQGHGELFF. Here the CDR3 DNA reads TGTGCCAGCAGCTTAGGGAGGCAGGGGCACGGGGAGCTGTTTTTT.